Here is one T cell receptor beta chain with its context. The data are from a study of blood T cell repertoires in COVID-19. Study overall: The samples span acute and convalescent COVID-19 from the United States, Italy and Spain. In each case, the material was cDNA or gDNA derived from T cells, B-cell-depleted T cells, or PBMCs.

The CDR3 totals 18 residues. J was trimmed by 4 bases and V by 0 bases; bases with no gene match: 14. Germline V gives CDR1 MNHEY, CDR2 SMNVEV (reference sequence). Original methodology: Estimates of nucleated cell counts were drawn from the amplification of reference gene primers. The repertoire was sequenced with immunoSEQ multiplex PCR; TCRdb's copy has only in-frame clones and lacks some. The D gene and trimming were derived from the DNA, and the V and J assignments and clone size from that table. There are 180,000 or so clones in the sample; 86% occur only once, and 0.99% lies in the top ten. This clonotype was obtained from a man between 18 and 35 years old with acute or convalescent COVID-19. The sequenced sample was peripheral blood. V usage is TRBV27 and J usage is TRBJ2-5; 7 bases map to TRBD2. The CDR3 region has the DNA TGTGCCAGCAGTTTATCCTCGACGGCTAGCGGTCGATTAGAGACCCAGTACTTC. Protein sequence: CASSLSSTASGRLETQYF.